The clone carrying this TCR beta chain was observed at least ten times. Antigen unknown. The read stops 3 residues short of the end of the CDR3; the missing end is completed from the germline J gene. Germline V gene sequence: CDR1 SNHLY, CDR2 FYNNEI. This CDR3 contains 12 residues. Trimming pared 6 bases from V and 5 bases from J, leaving 10 bases between. This record comes from a study of T cell clonality in common variable immunodeficiency. Profiling relied on immunoSEQ multiplex PCR, and the TCRdb table lists in-frame clones only, not all of them. This repertoire holds tens of thousands of clones, and none appear only once. Study results and limitations: Reportedly, TCR beta sequences from common variable immunodeficiency showed fewer deletions and N-nucleotide insertions.

Source material: peripheral blood mononuclear cells. The TCR was taken from a person between 18 and 69 years old in good health. The chain carries TRBV2 and TRBJ1-1; the D gene is possibly TRBD1 (5 bases). Here the CDR3 reads CASSVRETEAFF. Incomplete CDR3 DNA: TGTGCCAGCAGCGTCAGGGAAACTGAA.